The TCR beta chain under discussion was sequenced for a study of blood T cells in healthy people across ages. Overall study findings and caveats: Higher diversity, along with more naive CD4+ cells, distinguished long-lived donors from aged donors.

This CDR3 contains 13 residues. V was clipped by 1 base and J by 5 bases, with 8 bases between them. Concerning this clonotype itself: What it binds is not known.

Then a second PCR, running about 6 to 11 cycles, was carried out with a sample-barcoded 5' primer and a J-beta primer mix. MiXCR, applied by TCRdb to the 5' RACE reads, yields one record per CDR3 protein. The sample shows about 830,000 distinct CDR3 sequences, approximately 59% of them seen only once. The chain is built from TRBV12-3 or TRBV12-4 and TRBJ2-5; D gene unclear. The sample was blood. The clonotype comes from a man aged 30-40 years in good health. The CDR3 here is CASSLEDRETQYF. CDR3 nucleotide sequence: TGTGCCAGCAGTTTAGAGGACCGGGAGACCCAGTACTTC.